This T cell receptor beta chain appears in the sequencing data of a study of cytomegalovirus exposure and HLA in healthy donors. Vbeta (60) and Jbeta (13) primers were used in the PCR. Repertoires were generated with immunoSEQ multiplex PCR, while TCRdb's copy carries only in-frame clones and drops some. Here the sample spans approximately 150,000 clones, about four fifths being singletons. Study-wide results and caveats: Using a false discovery rate of 0.05, a later analysis showed that 15,000 to 20,000 TCR beta sequences were associated with HLA alleles. When a later analysis compared HLA-associated TCR beta chains with equally common others, the HLA-associated chains turned out to be more clonally expanded and to have lower generation probabilities. TCR beta chain V- and J-gene trimming was linked, in a later analysis, to a missense variant in DCLRE1C. Researchers counted 180 or so TCR beta chains as cytomegalovirus-associated.

CDR3 length: 13 residues. The trim removed 1 base at V and 8 bases at J, leaving 2 bases unmatched. Per the germline V gene, CDR1 is MDHEN and CDR2 is SYDVKM. Concerning this clone itself: Its antigen is not identified.

The V gene is TRBV28, the J gene TRBJ1-1, with 9 positions matching TRBD1. The sample comprised PBMCs. This receptor was obtained from a man aged 40-49 years in good health and CMV-seronegative. The CDR3 coding sequence is TGTGCCAGCAGTTTATTGGGGACAGGGGAAGCTTTCTTT. It translates to CASSLLGTGEAFF.